Listed below are T cell receptor beta chains from one sample, sequenced in a study of T-cell memory formation after mild COVID-19. TCRdb fed the 5' RACE reads into MiXCR, producing one record per CDR3 protein. Of a few hundred thousand distinct CDR3 sequences listed, roughly 20% were seen once; the top ten hold around 20%. The sample taken for sequencing was PBMCs or a T cell subset sorted from them (not recorded which). Receptors originate from a man between 18 and 29 years old who had mild COVID-19 (a few samples of this study predate the infection). Cell type and time point are not known. Both conserved end residues are part of each CDR3. The order of the fields is V gene, clone size, D gene, J gene, CDR3 DNA, CDR3 protein. D genes are given only for firm matches. Clone size is given for some rows only: seen once, a few or many times, or a class if the clone is expanded.

v_gene: TRBV6-2/TRBV6-3
abundance: -
d_gene: -
j_gene: TRBJ1-6
CDR3nt: TGTGCCAGCAGAGCCCCGCTCGGTCGGGACACAAATTCACCCCTCCACTTT
CDR3aa: CASRAPLGRDTNSPLHF

v_gene: TRBV7-2
abundance: few
d_gene: TRBD2
j_gene: TRBJ2-5
CDR3nt: TGTGCCAGCAGCACCTATAGCGGGGGGGGAGAAGGGACCCAGTACTTC
CDR3aa: CASSTYSGGGEGTQYF

v_gene: TRBV7-8
abundance: -
d_gene: TRBD2
j_gene: TRBJ2-4
CDR3nt: TGTGCCAGCAGCTTAGGGAGAGCGGGGGTAGCCAAAAACATTCAGTACTTC
CDR3aa: CASSLGRAGVAKNIQYF

v_gene: TRBV30
abundance: -
d_gene: -
j_gene: TRBJ2-1
CDR3nt: TGTGCCTGGAGTGTACTGCTGGGGGCGGGTTGGGAGCAGTTCTTC
CDR3aa: CAWSVLLGAGWEQFF

v_gene: TRBV3-1
abundance: -
d_gene: TRBD2
j_gene: TRBJ2-3
CDR3nt: TGTGACAGCAGCTACGCAGCGGGGGGGCCGACAGATACGCAGTATTTT
CDR3aa: CDSSYAAGGPTDTQYF

v_gene: TRBV3-1
abundance: -
d_gene: TRBD1
j_gene: TRBJ1-1
CDR3nt: TGTGCCAGCAGCATGACAGGGCGGTTGAGCACTGAAGCTTTCTTT
CDR3aa: CASSMTGRLSTEAFF

v_gene: TRBV11-2
abundance: few
d_gene: TRBD2
j_gene: TRBJ2-2
CDR3nt: TGTGCCAGCAGGCGGGGGGGGAACACCGGGGAGCTGTTTTTT
CDR3aa: CASRRGGNTGELFF

v_gene: TRBV7-2
abundance: -
d_gene: -
j_gene: TRBJ1-4
CDR3nt: TGTGCCAGCAGACCGGTGGGGGGAAAACTGTTTTTT
CDR3aa: CASRPVGGKLFF

v_gene: TRBV4-1
abundance: -
d_gene: -
j_gene: TRBJ1-4
CDR3nt: TGCGCCAGCAGCCTGAGTGGGGGAGGTGAAAAACTGTTTTTT
CDR3aa: CASSLSGGGEKLFF

v_gene: TRBV4-1
abundance: many
d_gene: TRBD1
j_gene: TRBJ2-4
CDR3nt: TGCGCCAGCAGCCAAGGGCCCGCAGGGGGAGACAAAAACATTCAGTACTTC
CDR3aa: CASSQGPAGGDKNIQYF

v_gene: TRBV7-3
abundance: many
d_gene: -
j_gene: TRBJ2-5
CDR3nt: TGTGCCAGCAGCCCTGGACCCCAAGAGACCCAGTACTTC
CDR3aa: CASSPGPQETQYF

v_gene: TRBV7-6
abundance: few
d_gene: -
j_gene: TRBJ1-3
CDR3nt: TGTGCCAGCAGCGAGGGCTCATCCTCTGGAAACACCATATATTTT
CDR3aa: CASSEGSSSGNTIYF

v_gene: TRBV18
abundance: -
d_gene: -
j_gene: TRBJ2-1
CDR3nt: TGTGCCAGCTCACCACTTTCCGGTATGACAGGAGGGAATGAGCAGTTCTTC
CDR3aa: CASSPLSGMTGGNEQFF

v_gene: TRBV6-5
abundance: -
d_gene: TRBD1
j_gene: TRBJ2-1
CDR3nt: TGTGCCAGCAGTTGGCGGGACAGGGGGCCTTACAATGAGCAGTTCTTC
CDR3aa: CASSWRDRGPYNEQFF

v_gene: TRBV15
abundance: many
d_gene: -
j_gene: TRBJ2-3
CDR3nt: TGTGCCACCAGCCCCCGTCGGACAACACAGGGCCCAGATACGCAGTATTTT
CDR3aa: CATSPRRTTQGPDTQYF

v_gene: TRBV5-1
abundance: many
d_gene: -
j_gene: TRBJ1-1
CDR3nt: TGCGCCAGCAGCTTGTTCGGGGGTTCTAGTAACACTGAAGCTTTCTTT
CDR3aa: CASSLFGGSSNTEAFF

v_gene: TRBV2
abundance: -
d_gene: TRBD1
j_gene: TRBJ2-1
CDR3nt: TGTGCCAGCAGTGAAGCGGTGGCAGGGGGCTACTATATCAATGAGCAGTTCTTC
CDR3aa: CASSEAVAGGYYINEQFF

v_gene: TRBV12-3/TRBV12-4
abundance: many
d_gene: TRBD1
j_gene: TRBJ2-5
CDR3nt: TGTGCCAGCAAACTCGGGACAGGGGGTAGATGGGAGACCCAGTACTTC
CDR3aa: CASKLGTGGRWETQYF

v_gene: TRBV7-9
abundance: -
d_gene: -
j_gene: TRBJ1-6
CDR3nt: TGTGCCAGCAGCCCAACAGCCCCGAATTCACCCCTCCACTTT
CDR3aa: CASSPTAPNSPLHF

v_gene: TRBV6-2/TRBV6-3
abundance: few
d_gene: -
j_gene: TRBJ1-5
CDR3nt: TGTGCCAGCAGTTACATCAACGGCAATCAGCCCCAGCATTTT
CDR3aa: CASSYINGNQPQHF

v_gene: TRBV6-1
abundance: -
d_gene: TRBD1
j_gene: TRBJ2-1
CDR3nt: TGTGCCAGCAGGCCTCACAGGGGTGAGCAGTTCTTC
CDR3aa: CASRPHRGEQFF

v_gene: TRBV5-1
abundance: -
d_gene: -
j_gene: TRBJ1-2
CDR3nt: TGCGCCAGCAGCCCGGCCCGGGTCTATGGCTACACCTTC
CDR3aa: CASSPARVYGYTF

v_gene: TRBV5-1
abundance: -
d_gene: -
j_gene: TRBJ2-2
CDR3nt: TGCGCCAGCAGCTGGGGCGCGAGCACCGGGGAGCTGTTTTTT
CDR3aa: CASSWGASTGELFF

v_gene: TRBV5-1
abundance: many
d_gene: -
j_gene: TRBJ1-1
CDR3nt: TGCGCCAGCAGCTCTGACACCGGTATGAACACTGAAGCTTTCTTT
CDR3aa: CASSSDTGMNTEAFF

v_gene: TRBV9
abundance: -
d_gene: -
j_gene: TRBJ2-2
CDR3nt: TGTGCCAGCAGCGACTCCGGGCGAGTGGAGCTGTTTTTT
CDR3aa: CASSDSGRVELFF

v_gene: TRBV20-1
abundance: -
d_gene: TRBD2
j_gene: TRBJ2-3
CDR3nt: TGCAGTGCTAGTAGTAGCGGGGGAACCGGAGATACGCAGTATTTT
CDR3aa: CSASSSGGTGDTQYF

v_gene: TRBV12-3/TRBV12-4
abundance: -
d_gene: -
j_gene: TRBJ2-2
CDR3nt: TGTGCCAGCAAGGGGGTCCGGAACACCGGGGAGCTGTTTTTT
CDR3aa: CASKGVRNTGELFF

v_gene: TRBV6-5
abundance: few
d_gene: TRBD2
j_gene: TRBJ2-5
CDR3nt: TGTGCCAGCCGAACACCGGGGGGAAGGGAGACCCAGTACTTC
CDR3aa: CASRTPGGRETQYF

v_gene: TRBV5-5
abundance: many
d_gene: -
j_gene: TRBJ1-2
CDR3nt: TGTGCCAGCAGCTTGTTTAGGGTCTACACCTTC
CDR3aa: CASSLFRVYTF

v_gene: TRBV7-2
abundance: few
d_gene: TRBD2
j_gene: TRBJ2-5
CDR3nt: TGTGCCAGCAGCTTACTCGCGCGGGGGGGCCAAGAGACCCAGTACTTC
CDR3aa: CASSLLARGGQETQYF

v_gene: TRBV2
abundance: few
d_gene: TRBD1
j_gene: TRBJ1-2
CDR3nt: TGTGCCAGCAGTGTCTCGCAGGGGGGCTATGGCTACACCTTC
CDR3aa: CASSVSQGGYGYTF

v_gene: TRBV7-9
abundance: few
d_gene: TRBD1
j_gene: TRBJ2-1
CDR3nt: TGTGCCAGCAGCCACAGGGGGCTTGGGAATGAGCAGTTCTTC
CDR3aa: CASSHRGLGNEQFF

v_gene: TRBV12-3/TRBV12-4
abundance: few
d_gene: -
j_gene: TRBJ1-2
CDR3nt: TGTGCCAGCAGTCCGCCCCACTCGGGCTCACCCTATGGCTACACCTTC
CDR3aa: CASSPPHSGSPYGYTF

v_gene: TRBV7-6
abundance: few
d_gene: -
j_gene: TRBJ2-1
CDR3nt: TGTGCCAGCAGCCCCGCCTCGCGGAGTTCCTACAATGAGCAGTTCTTC
CDR3aa: CASSPASRSSYNEQFF

v_gene: TRBV4-1
abundance: -
d_gene: -
j_gene: TRBJ2-5
CDR3nt: TGCGCCAGCAGCCAAGATCTTACGGGGATACAAGAGACCCAGTACTTC
CDR3aa: CASSQDLTGIQETQYF

v_gene: TRBV20-1
abundance: many
d_gene: -
j_gene: TRBJ2-7
CDR3nt: TGCAGTGCTAGTGAATTTATTGACAGCTCCTACGAGCAGTACTTC
CDR3aa: CSASEFIDSSYEQYF

v_gene: TRBV18
abundance: many
d_gene: TRBD1
j_gene: TRBJ1-1
CDR3nt: TGTGCCAGCTCACCGGGACAGATGAACACTGAAGCTTTCTTT
CDR3aa: CASSPGQMNTEAFF

v_gene: TRBV12-3/TRBV12-4
abundance: many
d_gene: -
j_gene: TRBJ2-5
CDR3nt: TGTGCCAGCTCAGTTTCGGTAGTTCCGAGAGCTATACAAGAGACCCAGTACTTC
CDR3aa: CASSVSVVPRAIQETQYF

v_gene: TRBV15
abundance: few
d_gene: -
j_gene: TRBJ2-2
CDR3nt: TGTGCCACCAGCAGAGATGGCGGGGGCGGTCGGGAGCTGTTTTTT
CDR3aa: CATSRDGGGGRELFF

v_gene: TRBV4-1
abundance: few
d_gene: TRBD1
j_gene: TRBJ2-2
CDR3nt: TGCGCCAGCAGCCAACCGAGACAGGGGGCGGACACCGGGGAGCTGTTTTTT
CDR3aa: CASSQPRQGADTGELFF

v_gene: TRBV11-2
abundance: few
d_gene: TRBD1
j_gene: TRBJ1-1
CDR3nt: TGTGCCAGCAGGTCAGGGGGCGCGGGGACTGAAGCTTTCTTT
CDR3aa: CASRSGGAGTEAFF

v_gene: TRBV29-1
abundance: -
d_gene: TRBD1
j_gene: TRBJ2-3
CDR3nt: TGCAGCGTCAAACCCGGGACAGGGGGGGATACGCAGTATTTT
CDR3aa: CSVKPGTGGDTQYF

v_gene: TRBV24-1
abundance: -
d_gene: TRBD1
j_gene: TRBJ1-5
CDR3nt: TGTGCCACCAGTGATTTCAAGCCCAAGACAGGGGACAATCAGCCCCAGCATTTT
CDR3aa: CATSDFKPKTGDNQPQHF

v_gene: TRBV7-2
abundance: -
d_gene: -
j_gene: TRBJ2-3
CDR3nt: TGTGCCAGCAGCTGGACCCTAACGGGGGCTAAGGATACGCAGTATTTT
CDR3aa: CASSWTLTGAKDTQYF

v_gene: TRBV4-1
abundance: -
d_gene: -
j_gene: TRBJ1-1
CDR3nt: TGCGCCAGCAGCGACCCGACAAGTGGAGCTTTCTTT
CDR3aa: CASSDPTSGAFF

v_gene: TRBV3-1
abundance: -
d_gene: -
j_gene: TRBJ2-2
CDR3nt: TGTGCCAGCAGCAAATTGGGGGGCGCGAACACCGGGGAGCTGTTTTTT
CDR3aa: CASSKLGGANTGELFF

v_gene: TRBV4-2
abundance: few
d_gene: -
j_gene: TRBJ2-5
CDR3nt: TGTGCCAGCAGCCGGGCTGGCGGGGACCAAGAGACCCAGTACTTC
CDR3aa: CASSRAGGDQETQYF

v_gene: TRBV20-1
abundance: few
d_gene: -
j_gene: TRBJ1-3
CDR3nt: TGCAGTGCTTCCGGATATGGAAACACCATATATTTT
CDR3aa: CSASGYGNTIYF

v_gene: TRBV7-9
abundance: few
d_gene: -
j_gene: TRBJ2-7
CDR3nt: TGTGCCAGCAGCGCCCGTTTGAGCTCCTACGAGCAGTACTTC
CDR3aa: CASSARLSSYEQYF

v_gene: TRBV7-9
abundance: few
d_gene: -
j_gene: TRBJ1-1
CDR3nt: TGTGCCAGCAGCGGAAAATCGGTGGCCAACACTGAAGCTTTCTTT
CDR3aa: CASSGKSVANTEAFF

v_gene: TRBV4-3
abundance: many
d_gene: TRBD2
j_gene: TRBJ2-1
CDR3nt: TGCGCCAGCAGCCAGCCTAGCGGGGGCTACAATGAGCAGTTCTTC
CDR3aa: CASSQPSGGYNEQFF

v_gene: TRBV11-2
abundance: -
d_gene: -
j_gene: TRBJ1-2
CDR3nt: TGTGCCAGCAGGGCCGGCGGCTCCTATGGCTACACCTTC
CDR3aa: CASRAGGSYGYTF

v_gene: TRBV5-1
abundance: -
d_gene: -
j_gene: TRBJ1-5
CDR3nt: TGCGCCAGCAGCCCAGGCTATATGGGGGGCTTCCAGCCCCAGCATTTT
CDR3aa: CASSPGYMGGFQPQHF

v_gene: TRBV9
abundance: few
d_gene: -
j_gene: TRBJ2-7
CDR3nt: TGTGCCAGCAGCGTAGGCCCCGACAGCTACGAGCAGTACTTC
CDR3aa: CASSVGPDSYEQYF

v_gene: TRBV7-9
abundance: few
d_gene: TRBD1
j_gene: TRBJ1-5
CDR3nt: TGTGCCAGCAGTTATCAGGGGGCTGAGCAGCCCCAGCATTTT
CDR3aa: CASSYQGAEQPQHF

v_gene: TRBV7-8
abundance: -
d_gene: -
j_gene: TRBJ1-6
CDR3nt: TGTGCCAGCAGCTTAGTGGTCAGGGGTAATTCACCCCTCCACTTT
CDR3aa: CASSLVVRGNSPLHF

v_gene: TRBV5-1
abundance: few
d_gene: -
j_gene: TRBJ2-2
CDR3nt: TGCGCCAGCACCCTCAACATTAGGGCCGGGGAGCTGTTTTTT
CDR3aa: CASTLNIRAGELFF